The 10 T cell receptor beta chains given below trace back to one sample, sequenced in a study of T-cell reconstitution after alpha-beta-depleted transplantation in children. Library preparation (for TCRbeta) was performed with unique molecular identifiers. MiXCR, applied by TCRdb to the PCR reads, yields one record per CDR3 protein. The sample yields about a million distinct CDR3 sequences, 25% to 35% seen once. Sequenced here: PBMCs, mostly from graft donor cells, sampled 360 days after TCRalphabeta/CD19-depleted stem cell transplant. These receptors were collected from a boy less than two years old who had a stem cell transplant for SCID, so the T cells may come from the graft donor.

J is TRBJ2-3 and V is TRBV10-3; the D gene is possibly TRBD2 (6 bases). The length of the CDR3 is 14 residues. The germline gives CDR1 ENHRY, CDR2 SYGVKD. Trimming stripped 8 bases from V and 3 bases from J, with 15 bases between. The CDR3 DNA follows: TGTGCCATCGGGCAAGCGGGTTTTACAGATACGCAGTATTTT. Its translation: CAIGQAGFTDTQYF.

The V gene is TRBV4-1, the J gene TRBJ1-1; D possibly corresponds to TRBD1 (5 bases). This CDR3 spans 14 amino acids. V was shortened by 0 bases and J by 10 bases, with 15 bases between the two germline ends. CDR1 MGHRA and CDR2 YSYEKL come from the germline V gene. The CDR3 nucleotides are TGCGCCAGCAGCCAAGATGGGGGTGGAGGGAGAGCTTTCTTT. This encodes CASSQDGGGGRAFF.

The V call is TRBV28, the J call TRBJ2-7; D may match TRBD1 or TRBD2 (6 bases each). The V and J ends lost 10 bases and 0 bases respectively, with 13 bases between them. The CDR3 is made up of 13 amino acids. Germline V gene data show CDR1 as MDHEN and CDR2 as SYDVKM. CDR3 loop: CATEGGSSYEQYF. The CDR3, as DNA: TGTGCCACCGAGGGGGGAAGCTCCTACGAGCAGTACTTC.

This clonotype has a handful of counts. The chain links TRBV28 to TRBJ2-3; 11 positions agree with TRBD2. The V and J ends lost 3 bases and 3 bases, in that order; junction bases with no gene match: 8. CDR1 is MDHEN, CDR2 SYDVKM, per germline. The CDR3 extends over 17 amino acids. The DNA for the CDR3 is TGTGCCAGCAGTTTCCTTCCTAGCGGGGGGTTAACAGATACGCAGTATTTT. Its protein is CASSFLPSGGLTDTQYF. Filled out from reference TRBV28 and TRBJ2-3, the complete variable domain reads DVKVTQSSRYLVKRTGEKVFLECVQDMDHENMFWYRQDPGLGLRLIYFSYDVKMKEKGDIPEGYSVSREKKERFSLILESASTNQTSMYLCASSFLPSGGLTDTQYFGPGTRLTVL.

V is TRBV4-3 and J is TRBJ2-5; 10 bases match TRBD1. J gave up 4 bases and V 4 bases, and 6 bases lay outside the gene matches. The germline V gene has CDR1 LGHNA and CDR2 YSLEER. The length of the CDR3 is 15 residues. The CDR3 sequence is CASSPGDRGGETQYF. In nucleotides, the CDR3 is TGCGCCAGCAGCCCCGGGGACAGGGGAGGAGAGACCCAGTACTTC.

This clonotype occurred once. This sequence joins TRBV4-3 and TRBJ1-2; 7 bases agree with TRBD1. The V segment lost 0 bases and the J segment 4 bases; nucleotides outside the gene matches: 8. Germline V CDR1 and CDR2: LGHNA, YSLEER. The CDR3 loop spans 16 amino acids. The CDR3 region is CASSQEARGRFYGYTF. CDR3 DNA sequence: TGCGCCAGCAGCCAAGAGGCGAGGGGGCGCTTCTATGGCTACACCTTC.

The chain carries TRBV12-3 or TRBV12-4 and TRBJ2-7; 10 nucleotides line up with TRBD1. This CDR3 contains 14 residues. Trimming cost V 6 bases and J 5 bases; bases outside gene matches: 7. The CDR3 spells CASRSGQGVDEQYF. The CDR3 region has the DNA TGTGCCAGCAGGTCAGGACAGGGGGTCGACGAGCAGTACTTC.

This clonotype has more than one count but fewer than ten. The J gene is TRBJ1-2, the V gene TRBV20-1; no clear D. Germline-derived CDR1 and CDR2 are DFQATT and SNEGSKA (reference sequence). This CDR3 is built from 13 residues. With 3 bases removed from V and 2 bases from J, the gap between germline ends came to 10 bases. CDR3 protein: CSASVTKNYGYTF. In DNA form, the CDR3 reads TGCAGTGCTAGTGTCACCAAAAACTATGGCTACACCTTC.

The chain is built from TRBV6-2 or TRBV6-3 and TRBJ2-7; perhaps TRBD1 as D (6 bases). CDR1 MNHEY and CDR2 SVGEGT come from the germline V gene. V lost 7 bases to trimming and J lost 2 bases, with 21 bases between them. CDR3 length: 16 residues. The CDR3 here is CASTKAGTQPTYEQYF. CDR3 bases: TGTGCCAGCACTAAGGCCGGGACACAACCCACCTACGAGCAGTACTTC.

This clonotype was seen more than once but under ten times. This chain links TRBV7-2 with TRBJ2-7, with D unclear. V lost 6 bases and J 0 bases, leaving 12 bases between the germline ends. The CDR3 is 14 amino acids. The germline CDR1 and CDR2 sequences are SGHTA and FQGNSA. The chain's CDR3 is CASRSAFGSYEQYF. In DNA form, the CDR3 reads TGTGCCAGCAGATCAGCTTTTGGCTCCTACGAGCAGTACTTC.